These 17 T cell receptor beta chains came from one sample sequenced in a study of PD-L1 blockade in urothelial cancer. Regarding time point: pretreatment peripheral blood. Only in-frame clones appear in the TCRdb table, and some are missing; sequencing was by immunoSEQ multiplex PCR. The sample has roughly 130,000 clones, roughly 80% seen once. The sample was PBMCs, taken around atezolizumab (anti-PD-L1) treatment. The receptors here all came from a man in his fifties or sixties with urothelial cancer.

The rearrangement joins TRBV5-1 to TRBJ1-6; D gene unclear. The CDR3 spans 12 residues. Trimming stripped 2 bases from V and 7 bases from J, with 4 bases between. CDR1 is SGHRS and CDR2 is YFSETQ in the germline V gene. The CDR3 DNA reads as TGCGCCAGCAGCTTTCAGAATTCACCCCTCCACTTT. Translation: CASSFQNSPLHF.

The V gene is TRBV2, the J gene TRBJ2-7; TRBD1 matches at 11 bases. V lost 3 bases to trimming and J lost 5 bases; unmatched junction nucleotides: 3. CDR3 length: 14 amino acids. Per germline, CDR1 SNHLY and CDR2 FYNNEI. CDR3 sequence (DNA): TGTGCCAGCAGTGACCGGACAGGGGGCCACGAGCAGTACTTC. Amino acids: CASSDRTGGHEQYF.

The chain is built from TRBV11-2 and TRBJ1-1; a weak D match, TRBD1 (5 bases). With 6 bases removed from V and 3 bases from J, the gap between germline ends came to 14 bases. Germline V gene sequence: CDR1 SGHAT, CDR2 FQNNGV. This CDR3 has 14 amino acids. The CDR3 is CASRGLGIYTEAFF. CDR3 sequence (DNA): TGTGCCAGCAGGGGACTGGGGATTTACACTGAAGCTTTCTTT.

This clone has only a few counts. CDR3 sequence: CASSLGQDTDTQYF. In DNA form, the CDR3 reads TGCGCCAGCAGCTTGGGGCAGGACACAGATACGCAGTATTTT. The genes are TRBV5-1 and TRBJ2-3; D is unresolved. V lost 0 bases to trimming and J lost 2 bases, with 7 bases between them. Germline V gene data show CDR1 as SGHRS and CDR2 as YFSETQ. The CDR3 is 14 residues long.

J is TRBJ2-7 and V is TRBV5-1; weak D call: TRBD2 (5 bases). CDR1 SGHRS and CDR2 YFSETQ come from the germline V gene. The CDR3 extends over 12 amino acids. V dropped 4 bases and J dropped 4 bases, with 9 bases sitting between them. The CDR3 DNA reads TGCGCCAGCAGCATAGGACTTTACGAGCAGTACTTC. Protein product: CASSIGLYEQYF. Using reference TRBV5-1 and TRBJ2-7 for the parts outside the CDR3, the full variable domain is KAGVTQTPRYLIKTRGQQVTLSCSPISGHRSVSWYQQTPGQGLQFLFEYFSETQRNKGNFPGRFSGRQFSNSRSEMNVSTLELGDSALYLCASSIGLYEQYFGPGTRLTVT.

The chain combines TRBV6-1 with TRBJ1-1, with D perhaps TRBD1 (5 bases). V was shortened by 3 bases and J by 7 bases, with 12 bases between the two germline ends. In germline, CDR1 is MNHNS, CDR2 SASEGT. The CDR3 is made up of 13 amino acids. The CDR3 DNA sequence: TGTGCCAGCAGTGATAGGGGATTGGGTGAAGCTTTCTTT. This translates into CASSDRGLGEAFF.

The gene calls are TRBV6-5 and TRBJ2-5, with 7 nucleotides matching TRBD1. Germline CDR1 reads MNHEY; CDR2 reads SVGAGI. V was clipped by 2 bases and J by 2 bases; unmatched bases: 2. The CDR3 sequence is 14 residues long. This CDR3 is CASSYPGQQETQYF. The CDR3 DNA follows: TGTGCCAGCAGTTACCCGGGACAGCAAGAGACCCAGTACTTC.

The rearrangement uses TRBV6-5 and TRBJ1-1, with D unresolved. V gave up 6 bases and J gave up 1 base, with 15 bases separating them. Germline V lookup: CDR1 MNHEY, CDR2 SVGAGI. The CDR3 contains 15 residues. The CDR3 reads CASRIGIRANTEAFF. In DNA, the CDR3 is TGTGCCAGCAGGATCGGGATTCGGGCGAACACTGAAGCTTTCTTT.

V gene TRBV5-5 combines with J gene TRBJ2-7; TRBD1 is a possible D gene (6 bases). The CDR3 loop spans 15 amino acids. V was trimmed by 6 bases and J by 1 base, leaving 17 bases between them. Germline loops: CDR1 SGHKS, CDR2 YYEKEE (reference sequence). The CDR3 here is CASTPQAGVSYEQYF. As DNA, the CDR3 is TGTGCCAGCACCCCGCAGGCAGGGGTGTCCTACGAGCAGTACTTC.

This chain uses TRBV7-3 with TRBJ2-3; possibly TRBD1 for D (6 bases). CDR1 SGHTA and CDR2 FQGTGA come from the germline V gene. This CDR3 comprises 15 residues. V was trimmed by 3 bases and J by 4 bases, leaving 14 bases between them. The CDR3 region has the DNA TGTGCCAGCAGCTTGGGCAGGGGATGGGCAGATACGCAGTATTTT. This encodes CASSLGRGWADTQYF. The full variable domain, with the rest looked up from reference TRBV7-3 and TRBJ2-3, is GAGVSQTPSNKVTEKGKYVELRCDPISGHTALYWYRQSLGQGPEFLIYFQGTGAADDSGLPNDRFFAVRPEGSVSTLKIQRTERGDSAVYLCASSLGRGWADTQYFGPGTRLTVL.

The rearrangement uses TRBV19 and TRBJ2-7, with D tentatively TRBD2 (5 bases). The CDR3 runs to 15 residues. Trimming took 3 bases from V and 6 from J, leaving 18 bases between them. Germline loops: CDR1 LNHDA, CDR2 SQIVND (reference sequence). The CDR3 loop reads CASSIATRGLGEQYF. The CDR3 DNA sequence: TGTGCCAGTAGTATCGCAACCAGAGGGCTCGGCGAGCAGTACTTC.

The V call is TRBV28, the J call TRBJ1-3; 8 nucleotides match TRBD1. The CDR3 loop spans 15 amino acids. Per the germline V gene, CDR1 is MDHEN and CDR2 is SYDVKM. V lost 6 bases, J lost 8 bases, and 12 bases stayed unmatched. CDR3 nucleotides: TGTGCCAGCAGGTCCAGGGGGCGCGAAGGTGACACCATATATTTT. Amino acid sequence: CASRSRGREGDTIYF.

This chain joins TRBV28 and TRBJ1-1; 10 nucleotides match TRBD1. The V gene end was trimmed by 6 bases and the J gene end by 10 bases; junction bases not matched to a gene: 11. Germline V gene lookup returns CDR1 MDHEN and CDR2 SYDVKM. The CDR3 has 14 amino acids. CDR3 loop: CASRIPGQGNVAFF. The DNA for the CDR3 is TGTGCCAGCAGAATTCCGGGACAGGGGAATGTAGCTTTCTTT.

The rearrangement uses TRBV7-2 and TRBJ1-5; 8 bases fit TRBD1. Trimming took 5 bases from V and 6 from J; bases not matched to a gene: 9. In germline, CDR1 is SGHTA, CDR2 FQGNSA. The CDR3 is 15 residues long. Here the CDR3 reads CASSLEPGGSQPQHF. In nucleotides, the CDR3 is TGTGCCAGCAGCCTAGAACCAGGGGGCAGTCAGCCCCAGCATTTT. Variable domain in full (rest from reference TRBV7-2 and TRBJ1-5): GAGVSQSPSNKVTEKGKDVELRCDPISGHTALYWYRQSLGQGLEFLIYFQGNSAPDKSGLPSDRFSAERTGGSVSTLTIQRTQQEDSAVYLCASSLEPGGSQPQHFGDGTRLSIL.

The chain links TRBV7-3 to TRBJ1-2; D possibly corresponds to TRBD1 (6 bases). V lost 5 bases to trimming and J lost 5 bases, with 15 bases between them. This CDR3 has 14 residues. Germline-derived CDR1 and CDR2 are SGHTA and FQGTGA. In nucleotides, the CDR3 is TGTGCCAGCAGCCCCCGGCCAGGGGAATATGGCTACACCTTC. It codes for CASSPRPGEYGYTF.

CDR3 coding DNA: TGCAGTGCTGTTAAAGAGGGCATTCAGTACTTC. Its protein is CSAVKEGIQYF. The chain links TRBV20-1 to TRBJ2-4, with TRBD2 as a possible D gene (5 bases). CDR3 length: 11 residues. The V gene's germline CDR1 is DFQATT and CDR2 SNEGSKA (reference sequence). Trimming cost V 5 bases and J 9 bases, with 11 bases left between them.

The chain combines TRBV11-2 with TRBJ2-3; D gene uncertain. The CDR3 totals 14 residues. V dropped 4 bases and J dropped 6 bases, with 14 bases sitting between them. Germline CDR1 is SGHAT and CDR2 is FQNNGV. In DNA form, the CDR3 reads TGTGCCAGCAGCTCCACCAGAGGCTCGGATACGCAGTATTTT. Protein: CASSSTRGSDTQYF.